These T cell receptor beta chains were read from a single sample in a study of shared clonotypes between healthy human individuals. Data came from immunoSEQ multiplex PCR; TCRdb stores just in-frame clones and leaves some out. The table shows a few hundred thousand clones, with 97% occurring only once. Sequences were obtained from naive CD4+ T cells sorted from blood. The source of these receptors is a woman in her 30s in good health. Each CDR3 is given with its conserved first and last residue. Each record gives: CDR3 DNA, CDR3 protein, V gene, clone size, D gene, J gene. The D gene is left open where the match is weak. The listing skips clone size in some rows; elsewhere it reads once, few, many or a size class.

TGTGCCAGCAGCTGGGACAGGGGAAATCAGCCCCAGCATTTT CASSWDRGNQPQHF TRBV5-4 . TRBD1 TRBJ1-5
TGTGCCAGCGCACAACCGGGGACTAGCATCTACGAGCAGTACTTC CASAQPGTSIYEQYF TRBV14 once TRBD2 TRBJ2-7
TGTGCCAGCAGCTTAGGACGGAGGGGGCCCGGGGAGCTGTTTTTT CASSLGRRGPGELFF TRBV5-5 . . TRBJ2-2
TGTGCCAGCAGTTATGTAGTAGCTGATGAAAAACTGTTTTTT CASSYVVADEKLFF TRBV6-6 . . TRBJ1-4
TGTGCCAGCAGTGAAGAGCGAGTGGGCCTCAAGCAAAAGTCTGGAAACACCATATATTTT CASSEERVGLKQKSGNTIYF TRBV2 . . TRBJ1-3
TGTGCCAGCAGTCCCCTGGACAGGGGGCCGCTGCAGCCCCAGCATTTT CASSPLDRGPLQPQHF TRBV28 . TRBD1 TRBJ1-5
TGTGCCAGCTCACGGTACAGGGAGGGGGGCGAGCAGTACTTC CASSRYREGGEQYF TRBV18 . . TRBJ2-7
TGTGCCAGCAGTGAGTTAACAGGGTTGGATTTC CASSELTGLDF TRBV2 . . TRBJ2-7
TGCGCCAGCAGCTTGGCCTTAACGGGAGCGGTAGATACGCAGTATTTT CASSLALTGAVDTQYF TRBV5-1 . . TRBJ2-3
TGCAGCGTTGAGAGGACTAAACCAGATACGCAGTATTTT CSVERTKPDTQYF TRBV29-1 . . TRBJ2-3
TGTGCCAGTAGTGTAACCGGGAGGACGGTAGCGAACACCGGGGAGCTGTTTTTT CASSVTGRTVANTGELFF TRBV19 once TRBD2 TRBJ2-2
TGCAGCGTGGAGAGCTCCTACGAGCAGTACTTC CSVESSYEQYF TRBV29-1 . . TRBJ2-7
TGCGCCAGCGCCGCAGGATCGGGGACCCCGTCCACTCAGTTCTTC CASAAGSGTPSTQFF TRBV5-1 once . TRBJ2-1
TGTGCCAGCAGTTTATTTACAGGAGGGAGTGACACCATATATTTT CASSLFTGGSDTIYF TRBV28 . . TRBJ1-3
TGTGCCAGCAGCTTGCAAGAGACCCAGTACTTC CASSLQETQYF TRBV7-6 once . TRBJ2-5
TGTGCCAGCAGCTTGTTGGCTAGCGGAAGCACAGATACGCAGTATTTT CASSLLASGSTDTQYF TRBV5-5 . TRBD2 TRBJ2-3
TGTGCCAGCAGCCACCGTCCCGGGACAGGGACCTATGATACGCAGTATTTT CASSHRPGTGTYDTQYF TRBV7-3 . TRBD1 TRBJ2-3
TGTGCCAGCAGCTTATCGACGGTGGTGCCTGGGGAGCAGTACTTC CASSLSTVVPGEQYF TRBV13 . . TRBJ2-7
TGTGCCAGCAGTGGATTCACCCAAGAGACCCAGTACTTC CASSGFTQETQYF TRBV25-1 . . TRBJ2-5
TGTGCCAGAAGCTTGGTAGGAGGTAGGGCTTCCTACGAGCAGTACTTC CARSLVGGRASYEQYF TRBV5-3 . . TRBJ2-7
TGTGCCAGCAGCCCCGGACCACTAGCGGGAGGTTACACCGGGGAGCTGTTTTTT CASSPGPLAGGYTGELFF TRBV7-8 . TRBD2 TRBJ2-2
TGTGCCAGCAGCTTAGATTACCAGCCCCAGCATTTT CASSLDYQPQHF TRBV7-2 . . TRBJ1-5
TGCGCCAGCAGCTTGGCGGGAGGGGTCGCGGTTTGGGACTTC CASSLAGGVAVWDF TRBV5-1 . TRBD2 TRBJ2-7
TGTGCCAGCAGCTTTTCGGCTAGCGGCCGCACAGATACGCAGTATTTT CASSFSASGRTDTQYF TRBV7-2 . TRBD2 TRBJ2-3
TGTGCCATCAGAGGACTAGCGGAGATGGGTGAGCAGTTCTTC CAIRGLAEMGEQFF TRBV2 . TRBD2 TRBJ2-1
TGCAGTGCTAGTTATCAGGGTGGCTACACCTTC CSASYQGGYTF TRBV20-1 . . TRBJ1-2
TGTGCCAGCAGAGAAGGACTAGCGGGAGTGTGGGAGCAGTACTTC CASREGLAGVWEQYF TRBV6-1 . TRBD2 TRBJ2-7
TGTGCCAGCAGCCCGCGACAGGGGGCGCGTGAGCAGTACTTC CASSPRQGAREQYF TRBV7-9 . TRBD1 TRBJ2-7
TGTGCCAGCAGCGTTAATAGCGGATCAGCTTACGAGCAGTACTTC CASSVNSGSAYEQYF TRBV9 . . TRBJ2-7
TGTGCCAGCAGCCAAGTGGTGGGGCTTGGCACCGGGGAGCTGTTTTTT CASSQVVGLGTGELFF TRBV4-2 . . TRBJ2-2
TGCGCCAGCAGCGCGGACAGGGCTTCGGAGACCCAGTACTTC CASSADRASETQYF TRBV5-1 . TRBD1 TRBJ2-5
TGTGCCAGCAGCTCGTGGACAGGGGATTACGAGCAGTACTTC CASSSWTGDYEQYF TRBV7-6 . TRBD1 TRBJ2-7
TGTGCCAGCAGCTTAGATGGACAGGGGGCTCTGCTAGAGCAGTACTTC CASSLDGQGALLEQYF TRBV7-9 . TRBD1 TRBJ2-7
TGTGCCACCAGGTCGGGGACCGGGACAGGGGGCGCGCGCACTGAAGCTTTCTTT CATRSGTGTGGARTEAFF TRBV15 . TRBD1 TRBJ1-1
TGTGCCAGCAGCCAACTGGGTTCAGTAGGGAGCTATGGCTACACCTTC CASSQLGSVGSYGYTF TRBV14 . . TRBJ1-2
TGTGCCACCAGCAGAGATCGGAGGGGCGCGGCCTACAATGAGCAGTTCTTC CATSRDRRGAAYNEQFF TRBV15 . . TRBJ2-1
TGTGCCAGCAGTCCCTCTAGCGTTTACGAGCAGTACTTC CASSPSSVYEQYF TRBV28 . . TRBJ2-7
TGTGCCTGGAGTGTGGTATCTGAGCAGTACTTC CAWSVVSEQYF TRBV30 . . TRBJ2-7
TGTGCCTGGAGTCGGCCCCCCACAGATACGCAGTATTTT CAWSRPPTDTQYF TRBV30 . . TRBJ2-3
TGTGCCAGCAGTTCGGGATCGGCGAACACCGGGGAGCTGTTTTTT CASSSGSANTGELFF TRBV6-6 . . TRBJ2-2
TGTGCCATCAGTGAGTCGTTGAGGGAGGTGACCTACGAGCAGTACTTC CAISESLREVTYEQYF TRBV10-3 . . TRBJ2-7
TGCAGCGTTGAAACTTGGGGACAGCCCTATGGCTACACCTTC CSVETWGQPYGYTF TRBV29-1 . TRBD1 TRBJ1-2
TGTGCCAGCAGGGCGGACAGGGGTTTCCACGAGCAGTACTTC CASRADRGFHEQYF TRBV6-5 . TRBD1 TRBJ2-7
TGTGCCAGCAGCCAAGCCGCACTAGCGGGAGGGTACAATGAGCAGTTCTTC CASSQAALAGGYNEQFF TRBV4-2 . TRBD2 TRBJ2-1
TGTGCCATCGGACAGGGAAGCACCGGGGAGCTGTTTTTT CAIGQGSTGELFF TRBV10-3 . TRBD1 TRBJ2-2
TGTGCCAGCAGCTTAAATTACCAAGAGACCCAGTACTTC CASSLNYQETQYF TRBV11-3 . . TRBJ2-5
TGCAGTCATTGGACCGCCAACGAGCAGTACTTC CSHWTANEQYF TRBV20-1 . . TRBJ2-7
TGTGCCAGCAGCGTAGTTGGCCGAGGGACAGATACGCAGTATTTT CASSVVGRGTDTQYF TRBV9 . . TRBJ2-3
TGTGCCAGCTCACCACCGAATGGACAGGGGTTTCCGAACACTGAAGCTTTCTTT CASSPPNGQGFPNTEAFF TRBV18 . TRBD1 TRBJ1-1
TGCGCCAGCAGCTTGGCCGGGGCAGGGGGCCCAGAAAAACTGTTTTTT CASSLAGAGGPEKLFF TRBV5-1 . TRBD1 TRBJ1-4
TGTGCCAGCTCACCTGGCCCCGACCAGTACTTC CASSPGPDQYF TRBV18 . . TRBJ2-7
TGTGCCAGTAGCAGTCGGGACAGCACTAGCACAGATACGCAGTATTTT CASSSRDSTSTDTQYF TRBV19 . TRBD1 TRBJ2-3
TGTGCCAGCCCCCGAGACGTCCGGGACAGAGTTACTGGCGATGAGCAGTTCTTC CASPRDVRDRVTGDEQFF TRBV6-4 . TRBD1 TRBJ2-1